This T cell receptor beta chain comes out of a study of cytomegalovirus exposure and HLA in healthy donors. Whole-study findings and limits: The study carried out a later analysis of TCR beta sequences. It associated about 15,000 of them with specific HLA alleles at a false discovery rate of 0.05.

V was trimmed by 3 bases and J by 7 bases, leaving 7 bases between them. The CDR3 extends over 12 amino acids. The V gene's germline CDR1 is SGHNT and CDR2 YYREEE (reference sequence). At sampling all donors were nominally healthy, likely with unrecorded immune exposures. Use of 60 Vbeta and 13 Jbeta primers characterized the PCR. In the authors' methods: There were some 87 million unique TCR beta chains by a later count, and some 12 million of them were shared. Measured with immunoSEQ multiplex PCR; TCRdb has only the in-frame clones, and not every one. Clone size and V and J calls were adopted from that table, with D and trimming inferred from the DNA. The data show 150,000 to 200,000 clones, about 80% seen once. With regard to this clone: Its antigen is unidentified.

This chain links TRBV5-4 with TRBJ2-2; a possible D gene is TRBD1 (6 bases). The receptor's source is a man aged 35-49 years in good health and CMV-seropositive. Sequenced material: PBMCs. CDR3 residues: CASSWTDGELFF. The CDR3, as DNA: TGTGCCAGCAGCTGGACAGACGGGGAGCTGTTTTTT.